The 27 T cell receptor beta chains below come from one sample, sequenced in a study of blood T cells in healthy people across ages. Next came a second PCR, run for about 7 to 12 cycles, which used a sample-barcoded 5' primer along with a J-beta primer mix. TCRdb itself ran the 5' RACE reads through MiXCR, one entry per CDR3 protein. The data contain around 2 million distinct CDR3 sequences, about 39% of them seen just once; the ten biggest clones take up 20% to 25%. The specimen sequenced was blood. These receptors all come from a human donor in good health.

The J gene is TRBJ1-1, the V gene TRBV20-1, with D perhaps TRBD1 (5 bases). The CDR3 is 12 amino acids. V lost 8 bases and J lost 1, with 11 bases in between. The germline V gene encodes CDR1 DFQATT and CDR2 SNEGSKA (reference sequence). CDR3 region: CSTWGRNTEAFF. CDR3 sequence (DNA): TGCAGTACCTGGGGCAGGAACACTGAAGCTTTCTTT.

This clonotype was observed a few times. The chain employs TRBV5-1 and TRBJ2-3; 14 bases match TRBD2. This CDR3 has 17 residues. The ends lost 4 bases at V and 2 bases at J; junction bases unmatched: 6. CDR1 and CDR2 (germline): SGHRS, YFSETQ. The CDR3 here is CASSIGTSGGFTDTQYF. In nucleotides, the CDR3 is TGCGCCAGCAGCATCGGGACTAGCGGGGGATTCACAGATACGCAGTATTTT.

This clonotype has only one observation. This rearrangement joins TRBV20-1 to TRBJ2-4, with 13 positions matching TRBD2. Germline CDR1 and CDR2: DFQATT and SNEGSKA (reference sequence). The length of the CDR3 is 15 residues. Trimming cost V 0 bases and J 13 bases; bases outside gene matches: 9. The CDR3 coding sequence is TGCAGTGCTAGAGATGGGACTAGCGGGGCACTGGGGCAGTACTTC. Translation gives CSARDGTSGALGQYF.

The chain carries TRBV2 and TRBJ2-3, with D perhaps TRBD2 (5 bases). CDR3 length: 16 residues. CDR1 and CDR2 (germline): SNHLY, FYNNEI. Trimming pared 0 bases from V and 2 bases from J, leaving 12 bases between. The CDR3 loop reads CASSEAPGVTTDTQYF. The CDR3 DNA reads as TGTGCCAGCAGTGAAGCACCCGGGGTAACCACAGATACGCAGTATTTT.

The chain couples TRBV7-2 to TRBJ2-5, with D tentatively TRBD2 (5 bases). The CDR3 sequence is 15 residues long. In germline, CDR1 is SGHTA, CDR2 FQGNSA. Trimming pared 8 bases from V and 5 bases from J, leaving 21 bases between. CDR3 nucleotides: TGTGCCAGCTTTGAGGCTAGCCTGCTATGGGAGACCCAGTACTTC. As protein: CASFEASLLWETQYF.

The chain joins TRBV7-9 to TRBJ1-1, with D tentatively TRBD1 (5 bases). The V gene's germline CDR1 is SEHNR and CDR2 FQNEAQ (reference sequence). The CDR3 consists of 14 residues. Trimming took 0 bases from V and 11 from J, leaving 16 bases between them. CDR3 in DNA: TGTGCCAGCAGCTTAGCGGCCCAGGGACGGAGGGCTTTCTTT. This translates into CASSLAAQGRRAFF.

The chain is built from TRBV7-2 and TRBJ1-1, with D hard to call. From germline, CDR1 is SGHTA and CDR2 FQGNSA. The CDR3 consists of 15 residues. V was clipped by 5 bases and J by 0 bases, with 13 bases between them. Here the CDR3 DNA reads TGTGCCAGCAGCCGCGCCAATATTATGAACACTGAAGCTTTCTTT. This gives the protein CASSRANIMNTEAFF.

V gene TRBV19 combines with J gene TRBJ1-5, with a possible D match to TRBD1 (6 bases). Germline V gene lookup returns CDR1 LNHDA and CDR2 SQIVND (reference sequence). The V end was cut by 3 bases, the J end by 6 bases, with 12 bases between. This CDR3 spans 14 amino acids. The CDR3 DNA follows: TGTGCCAGTAGTATCTTGGTGACAGGTCAGCCCCAGCATTTT. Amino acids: CASSILVTGQPQHF. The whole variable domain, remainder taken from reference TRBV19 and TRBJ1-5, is DGGITQSPKYLFRKEGQNVTLSCEQNLNHDAMYWYRQDPGQGLRLIYYSQIVNDFQKGDIAEGYSVSREKKESFPLTVTSAQKNPTAFYLCASSILVTGQPQHFGDGTRLSIL.

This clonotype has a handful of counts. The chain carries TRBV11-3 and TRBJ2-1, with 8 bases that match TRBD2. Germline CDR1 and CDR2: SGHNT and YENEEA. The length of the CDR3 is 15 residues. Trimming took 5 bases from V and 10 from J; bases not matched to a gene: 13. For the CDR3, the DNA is TGTGCCAGCAGCCCGAGGCCGGGAGCGGGGGACGAGCAGTTCTTC. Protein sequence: CASSPRPGAGDEQFF.

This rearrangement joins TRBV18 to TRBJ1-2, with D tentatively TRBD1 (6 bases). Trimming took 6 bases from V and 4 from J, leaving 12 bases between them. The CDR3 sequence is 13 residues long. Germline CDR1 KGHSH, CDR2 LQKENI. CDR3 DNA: TGTGCCAGCTCCACAGAGACAGGCTATGGCTACACCTTC. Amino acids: CASSTETGYGYTF.

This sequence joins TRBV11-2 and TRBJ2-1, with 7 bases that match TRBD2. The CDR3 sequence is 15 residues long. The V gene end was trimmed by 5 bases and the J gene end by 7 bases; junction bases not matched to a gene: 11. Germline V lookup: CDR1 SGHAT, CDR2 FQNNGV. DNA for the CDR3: TGTGCCAGCAGCCCCCCGGGCGGGGGTAATAATGAGCAGTTCTTC. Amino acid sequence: CASSPPGGGNNEQFF. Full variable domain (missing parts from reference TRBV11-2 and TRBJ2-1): EAGVAQSPRYKIIEKRQSVAFWCNPISGHATLYWYQQILGQGPKLLIQFQNNGVVDDSQLPKDRFSAERLKGVDSTLKIQPAKLEDSAVYLCASSPPGGGNNEQFFGPGTRLTVL.

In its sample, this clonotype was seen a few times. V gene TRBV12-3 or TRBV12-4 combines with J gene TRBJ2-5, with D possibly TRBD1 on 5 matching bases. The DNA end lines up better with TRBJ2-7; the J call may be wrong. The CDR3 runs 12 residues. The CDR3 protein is CASSFYRLEQYF. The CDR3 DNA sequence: TGTGCCAGCAGTTTCTACAGGCTCGAGCAGTACTTC.

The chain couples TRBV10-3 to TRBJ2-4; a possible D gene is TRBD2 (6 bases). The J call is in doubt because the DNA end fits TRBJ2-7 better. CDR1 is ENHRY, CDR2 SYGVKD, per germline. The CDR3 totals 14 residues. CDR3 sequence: CAARDSERLYEQYF. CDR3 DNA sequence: TGTGCCGCCAGGGACTCAGAGCGACTTTACGAGCAGTACTTC.

The CDR3 bases are TGTGCCAGCAGCTCCATACAGGGGTCGGGCGAGCAGTACTTC. Translated, it gives CASSSIQGSGEQYF. J is TRBJ2-7 and V is TRBV7-4; 7 positions match TRBD1. J gave up 6 bases and V 4 bases, and 9 bases lay outside the gene matches. In germline, CDR1 is SGHVT, CDR2 SQSDAQ. The length of the CDR3 is 14 residues.

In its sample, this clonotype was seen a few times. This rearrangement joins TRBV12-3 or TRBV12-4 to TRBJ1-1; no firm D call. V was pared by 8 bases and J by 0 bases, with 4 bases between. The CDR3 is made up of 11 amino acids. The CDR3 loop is CASALNTEAFF. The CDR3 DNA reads TGTGCCAGCGCACTGAACACTGAAGCTTTCTTT.

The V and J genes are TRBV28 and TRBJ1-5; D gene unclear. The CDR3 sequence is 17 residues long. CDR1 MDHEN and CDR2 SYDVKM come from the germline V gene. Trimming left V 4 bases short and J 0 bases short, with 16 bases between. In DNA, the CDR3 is TGTGCCAGCAGTTCAATGTTGGGGTCCCATAGCAATCAGCCCCAGCATTTT. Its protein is CASSSMLGSHSNQPQHF.

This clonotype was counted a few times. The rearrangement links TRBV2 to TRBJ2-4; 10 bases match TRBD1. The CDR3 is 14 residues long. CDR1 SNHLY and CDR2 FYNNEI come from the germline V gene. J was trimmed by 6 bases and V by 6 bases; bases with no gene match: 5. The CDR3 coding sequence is TGTGCCAGCAGGAGACAGGGGGCGGGAAACATTCAGTACTTC. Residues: CASRRQGAGNIQYF.

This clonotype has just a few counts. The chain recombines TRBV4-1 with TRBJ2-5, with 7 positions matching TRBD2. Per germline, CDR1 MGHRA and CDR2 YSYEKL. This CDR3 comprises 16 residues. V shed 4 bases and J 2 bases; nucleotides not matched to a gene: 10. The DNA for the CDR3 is TGCGCCAGCAGCCCCCGACTAGCAGGTCGGCAAGAGACCCAGTACTTC. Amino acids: CASSPRLAGRQETQYF.

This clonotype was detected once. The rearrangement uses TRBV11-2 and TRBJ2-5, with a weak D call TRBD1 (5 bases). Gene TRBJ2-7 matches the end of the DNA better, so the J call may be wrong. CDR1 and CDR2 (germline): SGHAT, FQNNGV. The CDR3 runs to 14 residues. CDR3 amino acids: CASSLELGQSEQYF. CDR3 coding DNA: TGTGCCAGCAGCTTAGAGCTCGGACAATCCGAGCAGTACTTC.

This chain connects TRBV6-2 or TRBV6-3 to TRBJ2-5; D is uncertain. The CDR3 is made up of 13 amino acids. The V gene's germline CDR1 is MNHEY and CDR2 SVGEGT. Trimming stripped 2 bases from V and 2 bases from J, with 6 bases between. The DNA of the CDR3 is TGTGCCAGCAGTTACGAACTACAAGAGACCCAGTACTTC. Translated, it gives CASSYELQETQYF.

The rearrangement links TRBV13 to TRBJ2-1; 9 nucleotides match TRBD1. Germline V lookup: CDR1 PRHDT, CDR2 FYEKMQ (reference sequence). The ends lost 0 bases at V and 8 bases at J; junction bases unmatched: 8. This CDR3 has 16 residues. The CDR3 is CASSLGPGTGLDEQFF. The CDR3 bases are TGTGCCAGCAGCTTAGGCCCCGGGACAGGGTTGGATGAGCAGTTCTTC.

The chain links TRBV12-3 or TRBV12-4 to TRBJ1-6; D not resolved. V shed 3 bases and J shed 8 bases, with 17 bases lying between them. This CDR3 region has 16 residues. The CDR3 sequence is CASSFGGDLRDSPLHF. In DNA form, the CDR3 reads TGTGCCAGCAGTTTTGGCGGGGATTTGCGGGATTCACCCCTCCACTTT.

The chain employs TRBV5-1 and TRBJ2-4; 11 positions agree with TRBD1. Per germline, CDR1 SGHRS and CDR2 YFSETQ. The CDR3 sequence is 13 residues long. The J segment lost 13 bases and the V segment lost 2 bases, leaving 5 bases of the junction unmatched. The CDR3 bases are TGCGCCAGCAGCTTCGAAGGGACAGGGGGGCAGTACTTC. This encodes CASSFEGTGGQYF.

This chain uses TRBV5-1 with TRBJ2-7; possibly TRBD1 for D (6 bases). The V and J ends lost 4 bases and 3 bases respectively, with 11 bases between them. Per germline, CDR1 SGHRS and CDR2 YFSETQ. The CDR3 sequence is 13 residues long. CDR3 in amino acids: CASSKGHLYEQYF. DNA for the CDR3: TGCGCCAGCAGCAAGGGACACCTCTACGAGCAGTACTTC.

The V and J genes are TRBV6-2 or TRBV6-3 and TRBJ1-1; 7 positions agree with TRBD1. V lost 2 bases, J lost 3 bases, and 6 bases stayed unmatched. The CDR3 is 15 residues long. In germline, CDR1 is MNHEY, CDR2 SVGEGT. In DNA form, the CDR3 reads TGTGCCAGCAGTTACATGGCAGGGGGTGACACTGAAGCTTTCTTT. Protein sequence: CASSYMAGGDTEAFF.

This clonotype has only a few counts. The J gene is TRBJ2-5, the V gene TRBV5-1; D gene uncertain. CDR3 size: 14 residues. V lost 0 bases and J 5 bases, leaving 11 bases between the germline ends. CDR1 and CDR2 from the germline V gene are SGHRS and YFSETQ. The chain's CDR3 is CASSLGLYGETQYF. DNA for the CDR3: TGCGCCAGCAGCTTGGGGCTCTATGGGGAGACCCAGTACTTC.

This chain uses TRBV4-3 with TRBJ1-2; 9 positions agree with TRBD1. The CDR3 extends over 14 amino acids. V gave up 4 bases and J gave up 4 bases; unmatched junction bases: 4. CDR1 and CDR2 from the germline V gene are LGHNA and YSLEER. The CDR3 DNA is TGCGCCAGCAGCCGCGGGACAGGGTTCTATGGCTACACCTTC. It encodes CASSRGTGFYGYTF.